Below, 6 T cell receptor beta chains from the same sample are listed, as sequenced in a study of blood T cell repertoires in COVID-19. The table came from immunoSEQ multiplex PCR; TCRdb's copy has only in-frame clones and leaves some out. This table holds 300,000 to 400,000 clones, about 82% found once. Sequencing was carried out using peripheral blood. These receptors were obtained from a human donor in a cohort sampled during active COVID-19.

As for this clone: The sample holds other DNA sequences that translate to the same CDR3. V and J are TRBV19 and TRBJ2-7; D is possibly TRBD2 (5 bases). The V end was cut by 3 bases, the J end by 4 bases, with 7 bases between. Germline V gives CDR1 LNHDA, CDR2 SQIVND (reference sequence). The CDR3 has 12 amino acids. The CDR3 DNA reads as TGTGCCAGTAGTATCCGAGGGTACGAGCAGTACTTC. This translates into CASSIRGYEQYF. The full variable domain, completed using reference TRBV19 and TRBJ2-7, is DGGITQSPKYLFRKEGQNVTLSCEQNLNHDAMYWYRQDPGQGLRLIYYSQIVNDFQKGDIAEGYSVSREKKESFPLTVTSAQKNPTAFYLCASSIRGYEQYFGPGTRLTVT.

V and J are TRBV5-1 and TRBJ1-4; 7 bases line up with TRBD1. From germline, CDR1 is SGHRS and CDR2 YFSETQ. V shed 3 bases and J 0 bases; nucleotides not matched to a gene: 5. This CDR3 is built from 16 residues. The CDR3 DNA reads as TGCGCCAGCAGCTCGGGACAGTCCCCAACTAATGAAAAACTGTTTTTT. It is translated as CASSSGQSPTNEKLFF.

The V call is TRBV19, the J call TRBJ1-2; no reliable D call. V was cut by 2 bases and J by 0 bases, with 7 bases left in between. Germline-derived CDR1 and CDR2 are LNHDA and SQIVND (reference sequence). The CDR3 runs 14 residues. The CDR3, as DNA: TGTGCCAGTAGTATAAACCGCGCTAACTATGGCTACACCTTC. Translated, it gives CASSINRANYGYTF.

On this clone: Sequence at one end of the junction differs from germline and may be a read error. The CDR3 here is CASSQADSRVYEQYF. The CDR3 coding sequence is TGTGCCAGCAGTCAAGCTGACAGCAGAGTCTACGAGCAGTACTTC. V is TRBV6-1 and J is TRBJ2-7; D may be TRBD1 (5 bases). The germline gives CDR1 MNHNS, CDR2 SASEGT. The CDR3 sequence is 15 residues long.

The V gene is TRBV7-3, the J gene TRBJ2-5, with 11 positions matching TRBD2. The germline V gene has CDR1 SGHTA and CDR2 FQGTGA. The CDR3 contains 15 residues. Trimming took 5 bases from V and 4 from J; bases not matched to a gene: 6. CDR3 sequence (DNA): TGTGCCAGCAGCGTTAGCGGGGGGGCCGCAGAGACCCAGTACTTC. Translating gives CASSVSGGAAETQYF.

The chain combines TRBV19 with TRBJ1-1; D is unresolved. The CDR3 is made up of 14 amino acids. The V end was cut by 0 bases, the J end by 6 bases, with 11 bases between. Germline V CDR1 and CDR2: LNHDA, SQIVND (reference sequence). The CDR3 is CASSIDSSVAEAFF. The CDR3 DNA reads TGTGCCAGTAGTATAGATTCGTCGGTAGCTGAAGCTTTCTTT.